This T cell receptor beta chain was sequenced in a study of response to subunit inactivated influenza vaccine. This clonotype was found many times. One entry per CDR3 protein, called by TCRdb with MiXCR from the RT-PCR reads. Of about 570,000 distinct CDR3 sequences listed, about 11% are singletons. This same sample was also taken into another study, of T cells expressing NK-cell markers. Turning to that study: TCR beta cDNA was made by 5'RACE template switching with UMIs.

This specimen consisted of PBMCs from blood, obtained on the day of vaccination. This TCR was recovered from a man in his forties or fifties who received an inactivated influenza vaccine.

CDR3 bases: TGTGCCAGCAGCAAGACAGGGGCGCTCCGATATAATTCACCCCTCCACTTT. Protein: CASSKTGALRYNSPLHF. The J gene is TRBJ1-6, the V gene TRBV28; 8 nucleotides line up with TRBD1. The CDR3 spans 17 residues. With V trimmed by 6 bases and J by 4 bases, 11 bases remained unmatched. Germline assignment: CDR1 MDHEN and CDR2 SYDVKM.